Listed here are 19 T cell receptor beta chains from one sample, sequenced in a study of T cell responses to AZD1222 COVID-19 vaccine. Generated by immunoSEQ multiplex PCR, the TCRdb table keeps only in-frame clones and is missing some. The sample shows about 76,000 clones, about three quarters of them seen only once. The specimen was peripheral blood, collected 28 days after the second dose of the MenACWY control vaccine. Receptor source: an adult who received the MenACWY meningococcal vaccine as a control.

CDR3 DNA: TGTGCCAGCAGCGCAGGGAGCTCCTATAATTCACCCCTCCACTTT. It encodes CASSAGSSYNSPLHF. The V call is TRBV7-9, the J call TRBJ1-6, with D perhaps TRBD1 (5 bases). Germline values: CDR1 SEHNR, CDR2 FQNEAQ (reference sequence). The length of the CDR3 is 15 residues. The V gene lost 5 bases and the J gene lost 0 bases, with 8 bases spanning the gap.

The rearrangement links TRBV7-3 to TRBJ1-1; 12 bases are shared with TRBD1. Germline values: CDR1 SGHTA, CDR2 FQGTGA. Unmatched junction bases numbered 4, after V lost 2 bases and J lost 12 bases. This CDR3 is 13 amino acids long. The CDR3 DNA is TGTGCCAGCAGCTTAGGGACAGGGGGCGAGCCTTTCTTT. This translates into CASSLGTGGEPFF.

The gene calls are TRBV14 and TRBJ2-2; the D gene is possibly TRBD2 (5 bases). Germline assignment: CDR1 SGHDN and CDR2 FVKESK. Trimming removed 2 bases at V and 5 bases at J, with 9 bases between. The CDR3 contains 14 residues. The chain's CDR3 is CASSQTPGTGELFF. The CDR3 region has the DNA TGTGCCAGCAGCCAAACCCCGGGGACCGGGGAGCTGTTTTTT.

J is TRBJ1-3 and V is TRBV7-2; tentative D call: TRBD1 (5 bases). CDR3 length equals 17 residues. Deletions cut 0 bases from V and 4 bases from J, with 16 bases between. Germline V gene lookup returns CDR1 SGHTA and CDR2 FQGNSA. DNA for the CDR3: TGTGCCAGCAGCTTAGCGGGAGGGGACCCGTGGGGAAACACCATATATTTT. This encodes CASSLAGGDPWGNTIYF.

The chain joins TRBV19 to TRBJ1-5; tentative D call: TRBD1 (6 bases). V was clipped by 6 bases and J by 7 bases, with 13 bases between them. The CDR3 is 13 amino acids. The germline V gene has CDR1 LNHDA and CDR2 SQIVND (reference sequence). The CDR3 DNA reads TGTGCCAGTAGGGAAGGACAGCGGCAGCCCCAGCATTTT. It codes for CASREGQRQPQHF.

The J gene is TRBJ2-7, the V gene TRBV19; no clear D gene. V shed 5 bases and J shed 0 bases, with 8 bases lying between them. Germline CDR1 reads LNHDA; CDR2 reads SQIVND (reference sequence). This CDR3 region has 13 residues. This chain's CDR3 is CASSLTVSYEQYF. DNA for the CDR3: TGTGCCAGTAGTTTAACGGTCTCCTACGAGCAGTACTTC.

This clone came up a few times. The rearrangement links TRBV27 to TRBJ1-6; 7 nucleotides agree with TRBD1. J lost 5 bases, V lost 7 bases, and 8 bases had no gene match. The germline V gene has CDR1 MNHEY and CDR2 SMNVEV (reference sequence). This CDR3 is 15 amino acids long. As DNA, the CDR3 is TGTGCCAGCACCCGAATGACAGGGAATAATTCACCCCTCCACTTT. Its protein is CASTRMTGNNSPLHF.

The chain carries TRBV7-9 and TRBJ1-1; 7 positions match TRBD1. The trim removed 5 bases at V and 11 bases at J, leaving 8 bases unmatched. The CDR3 runs to 12 residues. CDR1 is SEHNR and CDR2 is FQNEAQ in the germline V gene (reference sequence). The DNA for the CDR3 is TGTGCCAGCAGCCCCCGGGACAGCAAGGCTTTCTTT. Its translation is CASSPRDSKAFF.

The chain carries TRBV23-1 and TRBJ1-5; D is ambiguous. TRBV23-1 is classed as an ORF, of uncertain function. V was pared by 11 bases and J by 3 bases, with 8 bases between. The CDR3 is made up of 11 amino acids. Here the CDR3 reads CAGQLNQPQHF. The CDR3, as DNA: TGCGCCGGGCAACTCAATCAGCCCCAGCATTTT.

This chain connects TRBV7-6 to TRBJ1-5, with 8 bases matching TRBD1. V trimming: 5 bases; J trimming: 4 bases; junction bases outside the gene matches: 16. There are 18 residues in the CDR3. The V gene's germline CDR1 is SGHVS and CDR2 FNYEAQ. The CDR3 coding sequence is TGTGCCAGCAGCCCGGACAGGGATAGGGACGGCTTGAATCAGCCCCAGCATTTT. Translation: CASSPDRDRDGLNQPQHF.

This chain connects TRBV5-1 to TRBJ2-3; 9 bases are shared with TRBD1. The CDR3 totals 16 residues. V shed 0 bases and J 4 bases; nucleotides not matched to a gene: 6. The germline V gene encodes CDR1 SGHRS and CDR2 YFSETQ. In DNA form, the CDR3 reads TGCGCCAGCAGCTTGGCCATAGACAGGGGGGCAGATACGCAGTATTTT. Residues: CASSLAIDRGADTQYF.

This chain connects TRBV6-5 to TRBJ1-5, with TRBD1 identical over 8 bases. CDR1 and CDR2 (germline): MNHEY, SVGAGI. There are 13 residues in the CDR3. With 3 bases clipped from V and 11 bases from J, the junction kept 6 bases outside the gene matches. CDR3 coding DNA: TGTGCCAGCAGTTATTCTCAGGGGGCAGCCCAGCATTTT. The encoded protein is CASSYSQGAAQHF.

The J gene is TRBJ2-1, the V gene TRBV5-5; TRBD1 aligns across 12 bases. There are 16 residues in the CDR3. V lost 2 bases and J lost 8; bases outside the gene matches: 8. CDR1 SGHKS and CDR2 YYEKEE come from the germline V gene (reference sequence). The CDR3 DNA follows: TGTGCCAGCAGCTTCTATAGGGGACAGGGGGCCGATGAGCAGTTCTTC. Its protein product is CASSFYRGQGADEQFF.

The chain has TRBV19 and TRBJ1-6, with D unclear. V was shortened by 6 bases and J by 0 bases, with 9 bases between the two germline ends. CDR1 is LNHDA, CDR2 SQIVND, per germline (reference sequence). The CDR3 extends over 15 amino acids. DNA for the CDR3: TGTGCCAGTAGAACGGGGAGCTCCTATAATTCACCCCTCCACTTT. Protein: CASRTGSSYNSPLHF.

This rearrangement joins TRBV12-3 or TRBV12-4 to TRBJ2-5, with D tentatively TRBD2 (5 bases). The CDR3 loop spans 13 amino acids. Trimming took 3 bases from V and 4 from J, leaving 9 bases between them. The DNA for the CDR3 is TGTGCCAGCAGTTTGGGAGTTGGAGAGACCCAGTACTTC. This sequence encodes CASSLGVGETQYF.

The chain's CDR3 is CASSSYRANTEAFF. The CDR3, as DNA: TGTGCCAGCAGCTCATACAGGGCGAACACTGAAGCTTTCTTT. The gene calls are TRBV11-2 and TRBJ1-1, with a possible D match to TRBD1 (6 bases). The germline V and J ends were trimmed by 4 bases and 1 base, with 10 bases remaining between them. The CDR3 contains 14 residues. CDR1 and CDR2 from the germline V gene are SGHAT and FQNNGV. Drawing the rest from reference TRBV11-2 and TRBJ1-1, the complete variable domain is EAGVAQSPRYKIIEKRQSVAFWCNPISGHATLYWYQQILGQGPKLLIQFQNNGVVDDSQLPKDRFSAERLKGVDSTLKIQPAKLEDSAVYLCASSSYRANTEAFFGQGTRLTVV.

This clone was detected only once. The CDR3 nucleotides read TGTGCCAGCAGTTACTCCACAGGGAGAAGTTACGAGCAGTACTTC. Residues: CASSYSTGRSYEQYF. The J gene is TRBJ2-7, the V gene TRBV6-2 or TRBV6-3; the D gene is possibly TRBD1 (6 bases). Germline V gene sequence: CDR1 MNHEY, CDR2 SVGEGT. The CDR3 totals 15 residues. Deletions cut 0 bases from V and 4 bases from J, with 13 bases between.

This chain links TRBV5-6 with TRBJ2-7; 10 positions agree with TRBD1. V trimming: 4 bases; J trimming: 3 bases; junction bases outside the gene matches: 7. CDR1 and CDR2 (germline): SGHDT, YYEEEE. The CDR3 contains 15 residues. The CDR3 sequence: CASSPRWDRGYEQYF. In nucleotides, the CDR3 is TGTGCCAGCAGCCCCCGTTGGGACAGGGGCTACGAGCAGTACTTC. Based on the CDR3 plus reference TRBV5-6 and TRBJ2-7, the full variable domain is DAGVTQSPTHLIKTRGQQVTLRCSPKSGHDTVSWYQQALGQGPQFIFQYYEEEERQRGNFPDRFSGHQFPNYSSELNVNALLLGDSALYLCASSPRWDRGYEQYFGPGTRLTVT.

This chain uses TRBV6-5 with TRBJ1-1; perhaps TRBD1 as D (6 bases). V gave up 11 bases and J gave up 5 bases, with 18 bases separating them. CDR1 and CDR2 (germline): MNHEY, SVGAGI. The length of the CDR3 is 13 residues. The CDR3 region is CAGQGSRGTEAFF. In DNA form, the CDR3 reads TGTGCCGGCCAGGGCAGTAGGGGGACTGAAGCTTTCTTT.